Below are 18 T cell receptor beta chains sequenced from a single sample in a study of cytomegalovirus exposure and HLA in healthy donors. The PCR employed 60 Vbeta primers together with 13 Jbeta primers. The data were produced by immunoSEQ multiplex PCR, yet TCRdb's version contains in-frame clones alone and is incomplete. The sample records 130,000 to 150,000 clones, roughly 80% being singletons. Material: PBMCs. These TCRs come from a male donor in good health and CMV-seronegative.

V and J are TRBV9 and TRBJ2-1, with 9 bases aligning to TRBD2. The V gene's germline CDR1 is SGDLS and CDR2 YYNGEE. The CDR3 totals 15 residues. With V trimmed by 4 bases and J by 1 base, 3 bases remained unmatched. The CDR3 is CASSRGGGSYNEQFF. CDR3 bases: TGTGCCAGCAGCCGCGGGGGGGGGTCCTACAATGAGCAGTTCTTC.

The chain joins TRBV14 to TRBJ2-1, with D perhaps matching TRBD1 (5 bases). The CDR3 has 13 residues. CDR1 is SGHDN, CDR2 FVKESK, per germline. Trimming left V 4 bases short and J 7 bases short, with 11 bases between. CDR3 sequence reads: CASSPRTSNEQFF. The CDR3, as DNA: TGTGCCAGCAGCCCCCGGACAAGTAATGAGCAGTTCTTC.

CDR3 amino acids: CAISPGTGKEAFF. The DNA of the CDR3 is TGTGCCATCAGTCCTGGGACTGGTAAAGAAGCTTTCTTT. The chain couples TRBV10-3 to TRBJ1-1; TRBD1 is a possible D gene (5 bases). The V end lost 5 bases, the J end lost 8 bases, and 15 bases lay between the germline ends. From germline, CDR1 is ENHRY and CDR2 SYGVKD. The CDR3 consists of 13 residues.

V and J are TRBV29-1 and TRBJ1-1; D is unresolved. With 3 bases removed from V and 5 bases from J, the gap between germline ends came to 10 bases. Germline V gene data show CDR1 as SQVTM and CDR2 as ANQGSEA. This CDR3 contains 12 residues. The CDR3, as DNA: TGCAGCGTTGATGTCTTTCAGACTGAAGCTTTCTTT. Residues: CSVDVFQTEAFF.

In its sample, this clone was seen a few times. The chain carries TRBV19 and TRBJ1-1; possibly TRBD1 for D (5 bases). Trimming left V 10 bases short and J 0 bases short, with 12 bases between. Germline CDR1 is LNHDA and CDR2 is SQIVND (reference sequence). The CDR3 is made up of 13 amino acids. The chain's CDR3 is CAIRWGMNTEAFF. DNA of the CDR3: TGTGCCATACGCTGGGGCATGAACACTGAAGCTTTCTTT.

This clone was seen once. V is TRBV20-1 and J is TRBJ2-7; D might be TRBD1 (6 bases). CDR3 length: 9 residues. Trimming left V 7 bases short and J 6 bases short, with 7 bases between. Germline CDR1 reads DFQATT; CDR2 reads SNEGSKA (reference sequence). CDR3 sequence reads: CSGGGEQYF. CDR3 nucleotide sequence: TGCAGTGGAGGGGGCGAGCAGTACTTC.

The table lists this clone with a few counts. V is TRBV12-5 and J is TRBJ2-5; 7 bases align to TRBD1. This CDR3 is built from 13 residues. Unmatched junction bases numbered 1, after V lost 5 bases and J lost 1 base. The germline CDR1 and CDR2 sequences are LGHNT and FRNRAP. CDR3 protein: CASGRQGQETQYF. In DNA, the CDR3 is TGTGCTAGTGGTAGACAGGGCCAAGAGACCCAGTACTTC.

This clone has more than one count but fewer than ten. The chain employs TRBV7-9 and TRBJ2-5, with D possibly being TRBD2 (7 bases). The CDR3 sequence is 18 residues long. With 1 base removed from V and 4 bases from J, the gap between germline ends came to 22 bases. From germline, CDR1 is SEHNR and CDR2 FQNEAQ (reference sequence). For the CDR3, the DNA is TGTGCCAGCAGCTTAGGGGGGGGGCGGGGAGCAACCGGAGAGACCCAGTACTTC. Translation gives CASSLGGGRGATGETQYF.

The J gene is TRBJ2-6, the V gene TRBV5-1, with TRBD1 as a possible D gene (5 bases). This CDR3 is 15 amino acids long. The germline CDR1 and CDR2 sequences are SGHRS and YFSETQ. Trimming removed 7 bases at V and 1 base at J, with 12 bases between. The CDR3 is CASSDSTSGANVLTF. The CDR3 nucleotides are TGCGCCAGCTCTGACAGCACATCTGGGGCCAACGTCCTGACTTTC.

Notes on this clone: Other nucleotide sequences from this sample produce the same CDR3. The chain joins TRBV6-5 to TRBJ1-2; 7 bases align to TRBD1. Trimming took 2 bases from V and 7 from J; bases not matched to a gene: 7. The CDR3 is made up of 14 amino acids. Germline V lookup: CDR1 MNHEY, CDR2 SVGAGI. The CDR3 spells CASSYETGFGGYTF. DNA for the CDR3: TGTGCCAGCAGTTACGAGACAGGGTTCGGTGGCTACACCTTC.

This clone was seen only a few times. The rearrangement uses TRBV7-2 and TRBJ1-1; 8 positions match TRBD1. Trimming removed 5 bases from V and 1 base from J; junction bases left unmatched: 6. The CDR3 has 15 amino acids. Germline loops: CDR1 SGHTA, CDR2 FQGNSA. CDR3: CASSPSGQGNTEAFF. In nucleotides, the CDR3 is TGTGCCAGCAGCCCTTCTGGACAGGGGAACACTGAAGCTTTCTTT.

This sequence joins TRBV7-3 and TRBJ2-5, with 8 bases matching TRBD2. Germline V gene lookup returns CDR1 SGHTA and CDR2 FQGTGA. The CDR3 consists of 13 residues. J was trimmed by 5 bases and V by 4 bases; bases with no gene match: 3. CDR3: CASSSGRDETQYF. CDR3 in DNA: TGTGCCAGCAGCTCCGGGAGGGATGAGACCCAGTACTTC.

This chain uses TRBV30 with TRBJ2-7; no definite D call. V gave up 2 bases and J gave up 2 bases, with 7 bases separating them. The germline CDR1 and CDR2 sequences are GTSNPN and SVGIG (reference sequence). CDR3 length: 12 amino acids. Here the CDR3 DNA reads TGTGCCTGGAGTCTGGGCCCCTACGAGCAGTACTTC. Translated: CAWSLGPYEQYF.

The rearrangement joins TRBV7-9 to TRBJ1-4; TRBD1 matches 9 bases. Germline values: CDR1 SEHNR, CDR2 FQNEAQ (reference sequence). Germline trimming cut 5 bases from V and 7 bases from J; bases unmatched to any gene: 8. The CDR3 is made up of 15 amino acids. The DNA for the CDR3 is TGTGCCAGCAGCCAAGGACAGGGGAAAGGTGAAAAACTGTTTTTT. It is translated as CASSQGQGKGEKLFF.

This chain joins TRBV18 and TRBJ2-7; the match to TRBD1 covers 7 bases. Germline-derived CDR1 and CDR2 are KGHSH and LQKENI. V lost 2 bases and J lost 5; bases outside the gene matches: 9. The CDR3 is made up of 15 amino acids. CDR3 DNA: TGTGCCAGCTCACCAAGACAGGGTAGACGGGACGAGCAGTACTTC. Residues: CASSPRQGRRDEQYF.

This clone was detected only a few times. The chain has TRBV6-4 and TRBJ2-6; 11 nucleotides line up with TRBD1. The CDR3 runs 17 residues. Germline CDR1 and CDR2: MRHNA and SNTAGT. Trimming took 8 bases from V and 0 from J; bases not matched to a gene: 6. CDR3 DNA: TGTGCCAGCTCCGGGACAGGGGGGTCCTCTGGGGCCAACGTCCTGACTTTC. As protein: CASSGTGGSSGANVLTF.

This chain joins TRBV7-9 and TRBJ2-3, with 11 bases matching TRBD2. CDR1 and CDR2 from the germline V gene are SEHNR and FQNEAQ (reference sequence). Trimming cost V 1 base and J 0 bases; bases outside gene matches: 3. There are 17 residues in the CDR3. The CDR3 protein is CASSLGWTSGSTDTQYF. CDR3 nucleotides: TGTGCCAGCAGCTTAGGATGGACTAGCGGGAGCACAGATACGCAGTATTTT.

The J gene is TRBJ1-4, the V gene TRBV18, with 10 nucleotides matching TRBD1. The CDR3 is made up of 14 amino acids. The germline V gene encodes CDR1 KGHSH and CDR2 LQKENI. V lost 4 bases to trimming and J lost 7 bases; unmatched junction nucleotides: 3. CDR3 nucleotides: TGTGCCAGCTCACTGACAGGGGGCGTTGAAAAACTGTTTTTT. As protein: CASSLTGGVEKLFF.